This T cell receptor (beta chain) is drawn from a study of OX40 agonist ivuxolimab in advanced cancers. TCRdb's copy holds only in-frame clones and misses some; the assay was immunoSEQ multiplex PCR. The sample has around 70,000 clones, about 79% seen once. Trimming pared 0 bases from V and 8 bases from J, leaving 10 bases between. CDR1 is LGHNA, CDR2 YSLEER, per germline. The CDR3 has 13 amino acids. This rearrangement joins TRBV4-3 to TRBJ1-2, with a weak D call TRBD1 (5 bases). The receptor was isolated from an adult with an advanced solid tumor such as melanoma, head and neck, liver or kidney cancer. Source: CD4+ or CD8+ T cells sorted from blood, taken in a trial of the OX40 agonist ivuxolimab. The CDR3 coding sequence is TGCGCCAGCAGCCAAGAAAACAGGCTGGGCTACACCTTC. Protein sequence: CASSQENRLGYTF.